These 20 T cell receptor beta chains originate from one sample sequenced in a study of CD8 T cells in cerebrospinal fluid in Alzheimer's disease. TCRdb derives one entry per CDR3 protein from the 10x single-cell sequencing reads, leaving out DNA. The specimen's table records about 1,400 distinct CDR3 sequences. Sequenced: cerebrospinal fluid. The receptors come from a human donor with mild cognitive impairment.

Frequency places this clonotype as medium-sized. CDR3 region: CASSYWDRRGETQYF. This chain connects TRBV6-5 to TRBJ2-5; TCRdb's D call of TRBD1 is untestable without DNA. Germline V lookup: CDR1 MNHEY, CDR2 SVGAGI. The CDR3 extends over 15 amino acids.

The chain is built from TRBV6-5 and TRBJ2-2; the D call of TRBD1 rests on TCRdb alone, since no DNA is present to check it. The germline CDR1 and CDR2 sequences are MNHEY and SVGAGI. The CDR3 contains 16 residues. Here the CDR3 reads CASSAQGRVNTGELFF.

By frequency, this clonotype is medium-sized. The chain combines TRBV5-1 with TRBJ2-5; the TCRdb call, TRBD1, lacks DNA for checking. CDR3 size: 21 residues. Germline values: CDR1 SGHRS, CDR2 YFSETQ. CDR3: CASSGATKLDRSGLGKETQYF.

Measured by frequency, this clonotype is medium-sized. The chain links TRBV5-5 to TRBJ2-1. CDR3 length: 11 amino acids. The germline V gene encodes CDR1 SGHKS and CDR2 YYEKEE (reference sequence). The CDR3 reads CASSLTNEQFF.

This chain links TRBV9 with TRBJ1-2; TCRdb calls TRBD1, which cannot be checked without DNA. The CDR3 runs to 21 residues. The germline gives CDR1 SGDLS, CDR2 YYNGEE. The CDR3 here is CASFLRTGQIKKKLRNYGYTF.

Judged by frequency, this clonotype is large. This chain uses TRBV3-1 with TRBJ2-4. This CDR3 has 16 residues. The V gene's germline CDR1 is LGHDT and CDR2 YNNKEL (reference sequence). This CDR3 reads CASSLLDRKNKNIQYF.

Judged by frequency, this clonotype is medium-sized. This chain uses TRBV7-9 with TRBJ1-4. The CDR3 is 16 residues long. The germline V gene has CDR1 SEHNR and CDR2 FQNEAQ (reference sequence). The CDR3: CASSLGTDSFGEKLFF.

By frequency, this clonotype is medium-sized. The V and J genes are TRBV24-1 and TRBJ1-2. This CDR3 comprises 13 residues. CDR1 KGHDR and CDR2 SFDVKD come from the germline V gene. The CDR3: CASQPQGSSGYTF.

This clonotype is called medium-sized based on its frequency. This chain joins TRBV7-9 and TRBJ2-1. The CDR3 covers 11 residues. Germline V gives CDR1 SEHNR, CDR2 FQNEAQ (reference sequence). CDR3 sequence reads: CASSLAKEQFF.

This clonotype shows up as medium-sized by frequency. The rearrangement uses TRBV7-9 and TRBJ1-6. Germline V lookup: CDR1 SEHNR, CDR2 FQNEAQ (reference sequence). This CDR3 comprises 17 residues. CDR3 region: CASSSIATTRYNSPLHF.

This clonotype shows up as medium-sized by frequency. This chain joins TRBV5-1 and TRBJ2-3. This CDR3 is 14 amino acids long. From germline, CDR1 is SGHRS and CDR2 YFSETQ. CDR3 region: CASSPRTSTDTQYF.

By frequency, this clonotype registers large. The chain recombines TRBV7-6 with TRBJ2-1. This CDR3 comprises 15 residues. CDR1 is SGHVS and CDR2 is FNYEAQ in the germline V gene. CDR3 sequence: CASSLRGISYNEQFF.

Considering frequency, this clonotype is medium-sized (0.01 to 0.1%). The gene calls are TRBV2 and TRBJ1-6. Germline V gene data show CDR1 as SNHLY and CDR2 as FYNNEI. The CDR3 spans 11 residues. The CDR3 sequence is CASSENSPLHF.

This clonotype is medium-sized by frequency. The V call is TRBV7-8, the J call TRBJ1-1; checking the TCRdb D call of TRBD1 is not possible without DNA. CDR3 length equals 15 residues. Per germline, CDR1 SGHVS and CDR2 FQNEAQ. The CDR3: CASSLGTGGHTEAFF.

This clonotype is classed as medium-sized by frequency. The V and J genes are TRBV5-1 and TRBJ2-1. Looked up from germline, CDR1 is SGHRS and CDR2 is YFSETQ. The CDR3 totals 14 residues. The CDR3 sequence is CASSLGYKSNEQFF.

Frequency places this clonotype as medium-sized (0.01 to 0.1%). V gene TRBV9 combines with J gene TRBJ1-3. Germline assignment: CDR1 SGDLS and CDR2 YYNGEE. The CDR3 is 12 amino acids. This CDR3 is CASINSGNTIYF. Full variable domain (remainder filled in from reference TRBV9 and TRBJ1-3): DSGVTQTPKHLITATGQRVTLRCSPRSGDLSVYWYQQSLDQGLQFLIQYYNGEERAKGNILERFSAQQFPDLHSELNLSSLELGDSALYFCASINSGNTIYFGEGSWLTVV.

Considering frequency, this clonotype is medium-sized. The rearrangement links TRBV6-5 to TRBJ1-3. The CDR3 is made up of 16 amino acids. The germline CDR1 and CDR2 sequences are MNHEY and SVGAGI. CDR3 protein: CASSYSRASSGNTIYF.

This rearrangement joins TRBV19 to TRBJ1-4; TCRdb proposes TRBD1, but this gene call is untestable without DNA. This CDR3 has 13 amino acids. Germline V gene lookup returns CDR1 LNHDA and CDR2 SQIVND (reference sequence). The CDR3 reads CASSIGAYEKLFF. The full variable domain, completed using reference TRBV19 and TRBJ1-4, is DGGITQSPKYLFRKEGQNVTLSCEQNLNHDAMYWYRQDPGQGLRLIYYSQIVNDFQKGDIAEGYSVSREKKESFPLTVTSAQKNPTAFYLCASSIGAYEKLFFGSGTQLSVL.

According to its frequency, this clonotype is large (0.1 to 1%). The chain employs TRBV2 and TRBJ2-1; the D call of TRBD1 rests on TCRdb alone, since no DNA is present to check it. The CDR3 consists of 11 residues. Germline-derived CDR1 and CDR2 are SNHLY and FYNNEI. CDR3 in amino acids: CASSRDRGIFF.

Its frequency marks this clonotype as medium-sized (0.01 to 0.1%). The chain links TRBV13 to TRBJ1-1. The length of the CDR3 is 15 residues. In germline, CDR1 is PRHDT, CDR2 FYEKMQ (reference sequence). CDR3 amino acids: CASSFAGGVNTEAFF.